The 8 T cell receptor beta chains below come from one sample, sequenced in a study of blood T cells in healthy people across ages. Next came a second PCR, run for about 6 to 11 cycles, which used a sample-barcoded 5' primer along with a J-beta primer mix. TCRdb reanalysed the 5' RACE reads using MiXCR and keeps one entry per CDR3 protein. The sample holds hundreds of thousands of distinct CDR3 sequences, around 21% seen once. Input material: blood. These receptors were obtained from a man between 70 and 80 years old in good health.

This clonotype appeared a few times. The chain uses TRBV20-1 and TRBJ2-2; 11 bases match TRBD2. The CDR3 runs 17 residues. CDR1 and CDR2 (germline): DFQATT, SNEGSKA (reference sequence). V lost 3 bases to trimming and J lost 5 bases; unmatched junction nucleotides: 11. CDR3 sequence reads: CSARAGSGRAGTGELFF. The CDR3 DNA sequence: TGCAGTGCTAGGGCAGGTAGCGGGAGGGCCGGGACCGGGGAGCTGTTTTTT.

The genes are TRBV20-1 and TRBJ2-1; D may be TRBD2 (6 bases). Per the germline V gene, CDR1 is DFQATT and CDR2 is SNEGSKA (reference sequence). The CDR3 is made up of 14 amino acids. Trimming pared 7 bases from V and 8 bases from J, leaving 21 bases between. CDR3 in DNA: TGCAGTGTCTCTGGGCTCCGGGAGTTCTATGAGCAGTTCTTC. It codes for CSVSGLREFYEQFF.

Only one count was recorded for this clonotype. The CDR3: CSARDGGSLYNEQFF. The CDR3 nucleotides read TGCAGTGCTAGAGACGGCGGGAGTCTTTACAATGAGCAGTTCTTC. The J gene is TRBJ2-1, the V gene TRBV20-1; 7 nucleotides line up with TRBD2. J was trimmed by 4 bases and V by 0 bases; bases with no gene match: 6. The germline V gene encodes CDR1 DFQATT and CDR2 SNEGSKA (reference sequence). The CDR3 sequence is 15 residues long.

The chain links TRBV20-1 to TRBJ2-5; D is ambiguous. The end of the DNA aligns better with TRBJ2-1, so the J call may be wrong. The CDR3 spans 11 residues. From germline, CDR1 is DFQATT and CDR2 SNEGSKA (reference sequence). CDR3 in DNA: TGCAGTGCTAGTTTCATGAATGAGCAGTTCTTC. This sequence encodes CSASFMNEQFF.

The chain is built from TRBV7-2 and TRBJ2-6; no definite D call. Looked up from germline, CDR1 is SGHTA and CDR2 is FQGNSA. Trimming removed 3 bases from V and 0 bases from J, with 9 bases in between. This CDR3 has 16 residues. DNA for the CDR3: TGTGCCAGCAGCTTGGATCGGACCTCTGGGGCCAACGTCCTGACTTTC. It codes for CASSLDRTSGANVLTF.

This clonotype has more than one count but fewer than ten. The J gene is TRBJ2-1, the V gene TRBV10-3; TRBD2 matches at 8 bases. Germline V gene sequence: CDR1 ENHRY, CDR2 SYGVKD. CDR3 length: 13 residues. V lost 6 bases, J lost 7 bases, and 5 bases stayed unmatched. The CDR3 loop is CAISGRAGNEQFF. The CDR3 DNA reads as TGTGCCATCAGCGGGAGGGCCGGTAATGAGCAGTTCTTC.

V is TRBV6-1 and J is TRBJ2-5, with D possibly being TRBD1 (5 bases). The CDR3 sequence is 13 residues long. Trimming stripped 10 bases from V and 0 bases from J, with 12 bases between. Per germline, CDR1 MNHNS and CDR2 SASEGT. CDR3 DNA sequence: TGTGCCACCGACATCAGGGACCAAGAGACCCAGTACTTC. Protein product: CATDIRDQETQYF.

V is TRBV7-2 and J is TRBJ2-3, with TRBD2 as a possible D gene (5 bases). This CDR3 spans 16 amino acids. Trimming took 1 base from V and 1 from J, leaving 12 bases between them. The V gene's germline CDR1 is SGHTA and CDR2 FQGNSA. The DNA for the CDR3 is TGTGCCAGCAGCTTAGTCGGGGAGAGGGGCACAGATACGCAGTATTTT. This sequence encodes CASSLVGERGTDTQYF. Full variable domain (missing parts from reference TRBV7-2 and TRBJ2-3): GAGVSQSPSNKVTEKGKDVELRCDPISGHTALYWYRQSLGQGLEFLIYFQGNSAPDKSGLPSDRFSAERTGGSVSTLTIQRTQQEDSAVYLCASSLVGERGTDTQYFGPGTRLTVL.